Listed below are T cell receptor beta chains from one sample, sequenced in a study of graft-versus-host responses after intestinal transplantation. These receptors' targets are unknown. TCRdb's copy holds only in-frame clones and misses some; the assay was immunoSEQ multiplex PCR. The table has some 110,000 clones, approximately 84% seen once; the top ten hold over 0.8%. The specimen comprised unstimulated CD4+ T cells sorted from spleen or lymph node cells, sampled before intestinal transplant. These receptors were taken from a human donor who received an intestinal transplant. Both conserved end residues are part of each CDR3.

v_gene	j_gene	CDR3aa
TRBV5-1	TRBJ2-7	CASSFSGTYEQYF
TRBV5-4	TRBJ2-7	CASSQQGHSYEQYF
TRBV7-9	TRBJ2-4	CASSLVGLAGVNIQYF
TRBV5-5	TRBJ1-2	CASSPPPGQTNKANYGYTF
TRBV7-3	TRBJ1-1	CASSLEGSTKAFF
TRBV10-2	TRBJ2-7	CASSTGTEYYEQYF
TRBV6-6	TRBJ1-4	CATKGPGMEREKLFF
TRBV27	TRBJ2-7	CASSQTGYYEQYF
TRBV4-1	TRBJ1-5	CASSHDRVRNQPQHF
TRBV5-6	TRBJ1-1	CASSSTGIWQDTEAFF
TRBV15	TRBJ2-5	CATSREGETQYF
TRBV5-4	TRBJ2-5	CASSLRPSARISGETQYF
TRBV7-9	TRBJ1-2	CASSLDGTGDYGYTF
TRBV6-1	TRBJ1-1	CASSEYSSGREAFF
TRBV7-2	TRBJ1-5	CASSLGGQPQHF
TRBV5-5	TRBJ2-1	CASSLRGSYNEQFF
TRBV7-9	TRBJ2-7	CASSLSTSEQYF
TRBV6-1	TRBJ1-4	CASTQTSNEKLFF
TRBV21-1	TRBJ1-5	CASSKEPPPRDRGPGDQPQHF
TRBV6-1	TRBJ2-7	CASNPGLPTYEQYF
TRBV28	TRBJ2-2	CASSSYTGELFF
TRBV2	TRBJ1-2	CASSEGARSGYGYTF
TRBV28	TRBJ2-7	CASSSVLAGDTHEQYF
TRBV6-1	TRBJ1-5	CASSSTGGNQPQHF
TRBV11-3	TRBJ2-7	CASSFAGGIRAYEQYF
TRBV2	TRBJ1-1	CASSLAPRGTEAFF
TRBV10-1	TRBJ2-1	CASSESRVFSRVGNEQFF
TRBV12-5	TRBJ2-7	CASGPTGGREVYEQYF
TRBV14	TRBJ2-1	CASSRTKRGTYNEQFF
TRBV7-9	TRBJ2-1	CASSSLGRHVTNNEQFF
TRBV6-5	TRBJ2-7	CASSPTAGGYEQYF
TRBV30	TRBJ2-5	CAWSEQGLKTQYF
TRBV5-1	TRBJ2-1	CASSPGQGRDEQFF
TRBV9	TRBJ2-4	CASSAYRGSIQYF
TRBV4-1	TRBJ2-7	CASSQAQGSYNEQYF
TRBV18	TRBJ2-3	CASSVARALAGGPKDTQYF
TRBV12-5	TRBJ2-5	CASGRGTSGRWGETQYF
TRBV10-2	TRBJ2-7	CASSIGFGKQYF
TRBV9	TRBJ1-3	CASSVDLGNTIYF
TRBV5-4	TRBJ1-2	CASSQGQNYGYTF